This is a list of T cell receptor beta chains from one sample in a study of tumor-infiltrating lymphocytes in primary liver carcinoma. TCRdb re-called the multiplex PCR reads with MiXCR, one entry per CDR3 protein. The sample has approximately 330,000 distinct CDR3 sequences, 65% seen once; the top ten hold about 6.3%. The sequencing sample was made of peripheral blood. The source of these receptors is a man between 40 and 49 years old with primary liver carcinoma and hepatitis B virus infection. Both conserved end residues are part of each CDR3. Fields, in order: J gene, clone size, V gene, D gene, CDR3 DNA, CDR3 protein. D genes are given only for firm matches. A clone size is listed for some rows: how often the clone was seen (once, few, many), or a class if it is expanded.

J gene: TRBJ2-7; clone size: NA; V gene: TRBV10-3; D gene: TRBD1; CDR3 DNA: TGTACCAGCTCCGGGACAGACTACGAGCAGTATTTC; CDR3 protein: CTSSGTDYEQYF
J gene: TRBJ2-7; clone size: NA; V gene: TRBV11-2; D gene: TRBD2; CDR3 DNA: TGTGCCAGCAGCCTGACCGAGGTAGCGGGAGGCTACGAGCAGTACTTC; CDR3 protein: CASSLTEVAGGYEQYF
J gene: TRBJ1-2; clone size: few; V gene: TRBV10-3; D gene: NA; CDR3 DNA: TGTGCCATCAGCGGACAGAACTATGGCTACACCTTC; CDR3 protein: CAISGQNYGYTF
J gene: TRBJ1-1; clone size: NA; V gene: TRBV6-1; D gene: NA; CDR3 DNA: TGTGCCAGCAGTCAGAAGATGAACACTGAAGCTTTCTTT; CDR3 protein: CASSQKMNTEAFF
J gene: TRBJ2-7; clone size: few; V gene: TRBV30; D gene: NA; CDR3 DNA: TGTGCCTGGAGTGCAATAGACGAGCAGTACTTC; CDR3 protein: CAWSAIDEQYF
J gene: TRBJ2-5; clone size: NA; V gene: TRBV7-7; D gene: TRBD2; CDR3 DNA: TGTGCCAGCAGCTTATCGCGGGGGGATCAAGAGACCCATTACTTC; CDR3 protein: CASSLSRGDQETHYF
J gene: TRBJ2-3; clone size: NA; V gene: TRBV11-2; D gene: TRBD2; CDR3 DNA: TGTGCCAGCAGTGAAGCGGGGGTTATCACAGATACGCAGTATTTT; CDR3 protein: CASSEAGVITDTQYF
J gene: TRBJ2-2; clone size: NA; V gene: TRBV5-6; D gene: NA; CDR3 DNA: TGTGCCAGCAGCTATGACAGTCTCACCGGGGAGTTGTTTTTT; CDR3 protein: CASSYDSLTGELFF
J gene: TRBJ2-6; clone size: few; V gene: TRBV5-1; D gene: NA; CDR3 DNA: TGCGCCAGCAGCCAGACACTTTCGGGGGCCAACGTCCTGACTTTC; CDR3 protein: CASSQTLSGANVLTF
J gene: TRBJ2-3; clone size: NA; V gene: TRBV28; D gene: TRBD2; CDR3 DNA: TGTGCCTACAACAGCGGGGCGGGAACCACAGATACGCAGTATTTT; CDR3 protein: CAYNSGAGTTDTQYF
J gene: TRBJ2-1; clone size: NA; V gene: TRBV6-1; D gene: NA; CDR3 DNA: TGTGCCAGCTGTGTGGTAAGGGCTGATGAGCAGTTCTTC; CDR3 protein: CASCVVRADEQFF
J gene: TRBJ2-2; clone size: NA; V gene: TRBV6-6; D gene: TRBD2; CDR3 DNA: TGTGCCAGCAGTTACGGGACTAGCGGGAGAGTTGACACCGGCGAGCTGTTTTTT; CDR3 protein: CASSYGTSGRVDTGELFF
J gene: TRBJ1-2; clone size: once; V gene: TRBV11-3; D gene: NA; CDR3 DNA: TGTGCCAGCAGCCTCTCCGGTTCCTTTAGTAACTATGGCTACACCTTC; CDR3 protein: CASSLSGSFSNYGYTF
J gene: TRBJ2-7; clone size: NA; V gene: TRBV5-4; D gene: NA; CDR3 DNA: TGTGCAAACAGCTTGGATCGCGAGAGCCTCTACGAGCAGTACTTC; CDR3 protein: CANSLDRESLYEQYF
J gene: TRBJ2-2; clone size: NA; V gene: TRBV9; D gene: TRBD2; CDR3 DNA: TGTGCCAGCAGCGTAACTAGCGGTAACACCGGGGAGCTGTTTTTT; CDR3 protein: CASSVTSGNTGELFF
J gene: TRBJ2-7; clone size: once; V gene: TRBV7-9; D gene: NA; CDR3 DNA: TGTGCGGGAGCGTCCCTTTCCTACGAGCAGTACTTC; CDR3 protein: CAGASLSYEQYF
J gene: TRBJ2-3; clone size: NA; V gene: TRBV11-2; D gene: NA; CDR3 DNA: TGTGCCAGCAGCCTGCATATCAACACAGGTACGCAGTATTTT; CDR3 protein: CASSLHINTGTQYF
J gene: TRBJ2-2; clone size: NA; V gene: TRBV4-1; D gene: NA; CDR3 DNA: TGCGCCAGCAGCCAAGGAGGAAGAAACACCGGGGAGCTGTTTTTT; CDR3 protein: CASSQGGRNTGELFF
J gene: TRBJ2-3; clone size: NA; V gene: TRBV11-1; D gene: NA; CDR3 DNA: TGTGCCAGTAGCTTAGCTTCGAGCAGCACAGATACGCAGTATTTT; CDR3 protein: CASSLASSSTDTQYF
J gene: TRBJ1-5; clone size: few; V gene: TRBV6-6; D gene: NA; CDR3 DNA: TGTGCCAGCAGTTCTGGACAGCCCTATAGCAATCAGCCCCAGCATTTT; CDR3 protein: CASSSGQPYSNQPQHF
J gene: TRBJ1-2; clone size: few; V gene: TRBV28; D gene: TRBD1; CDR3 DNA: TGTGCCAGCCAATCGGCAGGGGGCGGGAACTATGGCTACACCTTC; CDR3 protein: CASQSAGGGNYGYTF
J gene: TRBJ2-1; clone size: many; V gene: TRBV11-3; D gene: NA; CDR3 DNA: TGTGCCAGCAGCTCGGAAGGGTATGGTGCAGATGAGCAGTTCTTC; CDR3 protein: CASSSEGYGADEQFF
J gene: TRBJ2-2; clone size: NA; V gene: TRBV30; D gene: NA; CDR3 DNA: TGTGCCCGTTGGGCCGGGGAGCTGTTTTTT; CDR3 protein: CARWAGELFF
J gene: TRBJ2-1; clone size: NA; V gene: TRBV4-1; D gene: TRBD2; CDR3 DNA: TGCGTCAGCAGCCACCAAACTAGCGGGCTCTACGAGCAGTTCTTC; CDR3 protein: CVSSHQTSGLYEQFF
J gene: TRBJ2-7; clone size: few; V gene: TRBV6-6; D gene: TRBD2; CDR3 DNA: TGTGCCAGCAGAGAAAGCGGGAGCTCCTACGAGCAGCACTTC; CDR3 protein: CASRESGSSYEQHF
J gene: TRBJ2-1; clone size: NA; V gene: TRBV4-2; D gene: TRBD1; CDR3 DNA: TGTGCCAGCAGCCAAGGGGAGACAGGGATAAATGAGCAGTTCTTC; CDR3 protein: CASSQGETGINEQFF
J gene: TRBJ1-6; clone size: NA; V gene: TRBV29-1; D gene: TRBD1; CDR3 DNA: TGCAGCGCCGGGGACAGCAATTCACCCCTCCACTTT; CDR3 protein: CSAGDSNSPLHF
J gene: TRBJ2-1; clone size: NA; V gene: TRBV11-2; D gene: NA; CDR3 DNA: TGTGCAAGCAAGTCCGAGGGGCAGGGAAGAGATGAGCAGTTCTTC; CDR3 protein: CASKSEGQGRDEQFF
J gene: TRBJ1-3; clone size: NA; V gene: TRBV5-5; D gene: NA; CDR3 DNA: TGTGCCAGCAGCTTAAGGCAGGGAACTGGAAACATCATATATTTT; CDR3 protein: CASSLRQGTGNIIYF
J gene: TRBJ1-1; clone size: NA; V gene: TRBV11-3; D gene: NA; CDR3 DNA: TGTGCCAGCAGGCTAGGGGGGCACACTGAAGCTTTCTTT; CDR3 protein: CASRLGGHTEAFF
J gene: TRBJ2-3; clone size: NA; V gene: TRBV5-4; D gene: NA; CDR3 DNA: TGTGCCAGCAGCTTGGTGGGGCTAGCAAGGGATACGCAGTATTTT; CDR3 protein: CASSLVGLARDTQYF
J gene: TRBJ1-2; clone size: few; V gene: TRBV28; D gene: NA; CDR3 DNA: TGTGCCAGCAGCGACCGGGTTGTCGGTGGCTACACCTTC; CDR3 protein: CASSDRVVGGYTF
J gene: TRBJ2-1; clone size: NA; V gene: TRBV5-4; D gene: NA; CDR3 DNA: TGTGCCAGCAGCTTGGCCCACACCTACAATGAGCAGTTCTTC; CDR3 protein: CASSLAHTYNEQFF
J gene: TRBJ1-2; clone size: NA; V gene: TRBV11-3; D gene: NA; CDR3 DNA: TGTGCCAGCAGCTTAGGAAATCGGACAGTCGACCATGGCCACACCTTC; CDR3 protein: CASSLGNRTVDHGHTF
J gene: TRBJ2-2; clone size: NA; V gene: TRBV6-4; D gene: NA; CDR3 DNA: TGTGCCAGCGGTGACTCTACCACCGGGGAGCTGTTTTTT; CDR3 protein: CASGDSTTGELFF
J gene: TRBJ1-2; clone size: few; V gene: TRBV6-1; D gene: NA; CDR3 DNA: TGTGCCAGCAGGACTTCGGGAAGTATGGCGGGCTACACCTTC; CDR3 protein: CASRTSGSMAGYTF
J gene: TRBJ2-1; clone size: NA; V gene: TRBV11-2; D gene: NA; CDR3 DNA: TGTGCCAGCAGTAAGGCGGGAAGTATCTCCCACAATGTGCAGTTCTTC; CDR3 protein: CASSKAGSISHNVQFF
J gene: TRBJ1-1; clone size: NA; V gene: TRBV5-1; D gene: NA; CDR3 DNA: TGCGCCAGCAGCCGATCGACAATTCGAACTGAAGCTTTCTTT; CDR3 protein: CASSRSTIRTEAFF
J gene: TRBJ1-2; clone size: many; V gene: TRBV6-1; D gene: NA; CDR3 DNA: TGTGCCAGCAGTGAAGGCGGGTTCGGCTATGGCTACACCTTC; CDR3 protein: CASSEGGFGYGYTF
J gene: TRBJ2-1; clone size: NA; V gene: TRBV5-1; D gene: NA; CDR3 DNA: TGCGCCAGCAGCTCCGCGCCGAGGAATGAGCAGTTCTTC; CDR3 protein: CASSSAPRNEQFF
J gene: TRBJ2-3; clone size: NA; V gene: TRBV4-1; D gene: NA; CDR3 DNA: TGCGCCAACAGCCAAGGAGACGGAACTAGCACAGATACGCAGTATTTT; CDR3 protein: CANSQGDGTSTDTQYF
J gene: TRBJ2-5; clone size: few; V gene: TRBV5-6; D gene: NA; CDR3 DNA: TGTGCCAGCAGCTTGAACGGGGGGCCATGGGAGACCCAGTACTTC; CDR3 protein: CASSLNGGPWETQYF
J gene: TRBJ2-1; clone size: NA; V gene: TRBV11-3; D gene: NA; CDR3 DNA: TGTGCCAGCAGCTTAACCGCGCGCGTATACAATGAGCGGTTCTTC; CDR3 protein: CASSLTARVYNERFF
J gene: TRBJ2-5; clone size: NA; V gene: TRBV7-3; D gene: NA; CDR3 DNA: TGTGCCAGCAGCATTAGCGGTCAAGAGACCCAGTACTTC; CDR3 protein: CASSISGQETQYF
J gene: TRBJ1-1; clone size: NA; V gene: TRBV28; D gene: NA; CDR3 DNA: TGTGCCAGCAGTCCGGGTCTGGGGGACACTGAAGCTTTCTTT; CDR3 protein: CASSPGLGDTEAFF
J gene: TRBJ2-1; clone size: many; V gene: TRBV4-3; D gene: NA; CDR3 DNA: TGCGCCAGCAGCCAGGGCGGACTCGGGAATGAGCAGTTCTTC; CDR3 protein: CASSQGGLGNEQFF
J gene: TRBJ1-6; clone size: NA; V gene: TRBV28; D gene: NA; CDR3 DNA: TGTGCCAGCAGTTTACTACAGGTGGGAGATTCACCCCTCCACTTT; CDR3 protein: CASSLLQVGDSPLHF
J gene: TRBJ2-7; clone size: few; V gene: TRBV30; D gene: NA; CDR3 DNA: TGTGCCTGGAGGGGCAGCTCTATCGCCGAGCAGTACTTC; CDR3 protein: CAWRGSSIAEQYF
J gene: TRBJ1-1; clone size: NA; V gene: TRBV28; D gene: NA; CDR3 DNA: TGTGCCAGCAGCTCCAGCTCAGGTCGAATGAGTTCCGGGGCTGAAGCTTTCTTT; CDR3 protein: CASSSSSGRMSSGAEAFF
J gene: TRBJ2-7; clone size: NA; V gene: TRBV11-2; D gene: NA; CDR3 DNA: TGTGCCAGCAGCCGTAACTATAGGGGGTCCTACGAGCACTACTTC; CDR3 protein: CASSRNYRGSYEHYF
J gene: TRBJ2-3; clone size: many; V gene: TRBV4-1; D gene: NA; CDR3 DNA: TGCGCCAGCAGCCAAGATGGTACCTCTTCTAGCACAGATACGCAGTATTTT; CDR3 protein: CASSQDGTSSSTDTQYF
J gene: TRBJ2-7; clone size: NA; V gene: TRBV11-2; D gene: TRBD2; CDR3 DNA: TGTCCCAGCAGCTTAGCAGCGGGAGGATTGTGGGTGCAGTACTTC; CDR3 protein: CPSSLAAGGLWVQYF
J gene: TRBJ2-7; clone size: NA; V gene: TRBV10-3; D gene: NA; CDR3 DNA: TGTGCCATCAGTGGGTCGGATCCCTACGAGCAGTACTTC; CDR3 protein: CAISGSDPYEQYF
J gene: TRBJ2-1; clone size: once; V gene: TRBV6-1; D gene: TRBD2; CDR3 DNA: TGTGCCAGCAGAGAGGGACTAGCGGGGCTTTATGAGCAGTTCTTC; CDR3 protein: CASREGLAGLYEQFF
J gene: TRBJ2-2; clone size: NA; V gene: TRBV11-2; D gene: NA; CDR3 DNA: TGTGCCAGCAGCTTAGTTTCCTCCAACGCCGGGGAGATGTTTTTT; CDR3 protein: CASSLVSSNAGEMFF
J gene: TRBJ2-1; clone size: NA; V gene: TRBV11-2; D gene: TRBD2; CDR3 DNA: TGTGCCAGCATCTTAGAGCTCCTAGCGGGAATTAAAGAGCAGTTCTTC; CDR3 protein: CASILELLAGIKEQFF
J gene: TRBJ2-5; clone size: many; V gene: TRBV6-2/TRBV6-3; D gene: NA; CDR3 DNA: TGTGCCAGCAGTTACTCCAGGGGAGAGACCCAGTACTTC; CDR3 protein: CASSYSRGETQYF